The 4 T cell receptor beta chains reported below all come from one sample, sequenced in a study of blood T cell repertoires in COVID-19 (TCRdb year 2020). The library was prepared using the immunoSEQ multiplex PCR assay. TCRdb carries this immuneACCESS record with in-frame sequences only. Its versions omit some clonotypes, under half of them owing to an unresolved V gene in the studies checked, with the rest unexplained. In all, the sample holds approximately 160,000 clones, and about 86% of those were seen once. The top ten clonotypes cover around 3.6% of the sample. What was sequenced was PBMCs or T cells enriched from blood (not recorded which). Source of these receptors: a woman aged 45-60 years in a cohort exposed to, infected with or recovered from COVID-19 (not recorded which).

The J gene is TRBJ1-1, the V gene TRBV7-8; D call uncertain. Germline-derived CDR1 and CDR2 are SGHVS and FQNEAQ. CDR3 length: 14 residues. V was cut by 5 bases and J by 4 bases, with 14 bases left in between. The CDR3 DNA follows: TGTGCCAGCAGCCTAGGTTTAGTAGTCACTGAAGCTTTCTTT. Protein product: CASSLGLVVTEAFF.

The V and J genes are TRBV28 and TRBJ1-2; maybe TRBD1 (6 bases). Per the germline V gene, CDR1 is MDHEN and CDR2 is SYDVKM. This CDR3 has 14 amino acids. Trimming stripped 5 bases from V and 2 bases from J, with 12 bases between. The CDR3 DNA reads TGTGCCAGCAGTCCCGGGACACGAAACTATGGCTACACCTTC. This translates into CASSPGTRNYGYTF.

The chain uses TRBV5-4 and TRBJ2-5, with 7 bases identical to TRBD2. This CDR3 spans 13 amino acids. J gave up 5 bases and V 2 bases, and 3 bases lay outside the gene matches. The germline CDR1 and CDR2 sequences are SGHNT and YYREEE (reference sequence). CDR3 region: CASSLKAGETQYF. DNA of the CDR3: TGTGCCAGCAGCTTAAAAGCGGGGGAGACCCAGTACTTC.

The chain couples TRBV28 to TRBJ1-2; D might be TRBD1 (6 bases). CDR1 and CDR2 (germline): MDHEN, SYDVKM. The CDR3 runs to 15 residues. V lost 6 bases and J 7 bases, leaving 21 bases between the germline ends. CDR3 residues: CASSSTSPGAPGYTF. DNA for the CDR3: TGTGCCAGCAGCTCAACCAGCCCAGGGGCACCTGGCTACACCTTC.